This TCR beta chain emerged from a study of beta chain features in type 1 diabetes. Study observations and caveats: Shortening of TCRB CDR3s, moderate but significant, appeared in all four CD4+ subsets of Type 1 diabetes patients. Whether TCRB rearrangement is influenced by HLA type went unresolved here.

Between the trimmed V and J ends, which lost 2 bases and 2 bases, there was a span of 11 bases. The germline CDR1 and CDR2 sequences are SGHRS and YFSETQ. This CDR3 has 16 amino acids. As every portion of the isolated RNA was reverse transcribed, the sequencing read expressed TCRB transcripts. Assay: immunoSEQ multiplex PCR; the TCRdb copy retains only in-frame clones and omits some. In the table there are roughly 150,000 clones, 6.5% to 9.5% of which are singletons. This clone has more than one count but fewer than ten. Its antigen is still unknown. The sequence came from a woman aged 40 to 50 with type 1 diabetes. This rearrangement joins TRBV5-1 to TRBJ2-6; D is perhaps TRBD1 (6 bases). The sample comprised central memory CD4+ T cells from blood. The CDR3 sequence is CASSLTGTTGANVLTF. Here the CDR3 DNA reads TGCGCCAGCAGCTTAACCGGGACAACTGGGGCCAACGTCCTGACTTTC.